Included here is one TCR beta chain sequence, with context. The data were obtained in a study of blood T cell repertoires in COVID-19. Overall study: Researchers got acute and convalescent COVID-19 samples from the United States, Italy and Spain. From T cells, B-cell-depleted T cells, or PBMCs came the material, which was cDNA or gDNA.

In terms of age and location, participants ranged from about 18 to 89 years and lived in approximately 24 US areas. Self-reported history from a screening survey and questionnaire set each donor's cohort. The CDR3 consists of 14 residues. Trimming stripped 0 bases from V and 7 bases from J, with 14 bases between. Germline loops: CDR1 SGHRS, CDR2 YFSETQ. Sequencing used immunoSEQ multiplex PCR; TCRdb keeps in-frame clones, though not all of them. The sample includes some 300,000 clones, 85% to 90% of them seen just once. The sample taken for sequencing was PBMCs or T cells enriched from blood (not recorded which). The clonotype was recovered from a woman aged 18-35 years with acute COVID-19. The chain links TRBV5-1 to TRBJ2-7; TRBD1 might be the D (6 bases). This CDR3 is CASSLARGPPEQYF. The CDR3 coding sequence is TGCGCCAGCAGCTTGGCCAGGGGACCCCCTGAGCAGTACTTC.